Presented here are 29 T cell receptor beta chains from one specimen sequenced in a study of blood T cells in healthy people across ages. PCR was performed a second time for roughly 7 to 12 cycles using a sample-barcoded 5' primer and a J-beta primer mix. TCRdb ran MiXCR on the 5' RACE reads and lists one entry per CDR3 protein. Of 780,000 or so distinct CDR3 sequences detected, roughly 56% appear once; the ten largest clones hold roughly 26%. What was sequenced was blood. These receptor sequences come from a man aged 40-49 years in good health.

The chain has TRBV5-6 and TRBJ2-3; D ambiguous. The V gene lost 4 bases and the J gene lost 0 bases, with 18 bases spanning the gap. Germline V gene lookup returns CDR1 SGHDT and CDR2 YYEEEE. This CDR3 region has 17 residues. CDR3 in DNA: TGTGCCAGCAGCGGCGACACTGCTATTTCTAGCACAGATACGCAGTATTTT. Its translation is CASSGDTAISSTDTQYF.

The chain is built from TRBV20-1 and TRBJ2-1, with TRBD2 identical over 10 bases. The tail of the sequence fits TRBJ2-7 better, so the J call may be wrong. Germline V gene sequence: CDR1 DFQATT, CDR2 SNEGSKA (reference sequence). The CDR3 extends over 19 amino acids. The CDR3 region is CSARDRPSGGAYSYNEQYF. The CDR3 coding sequence is TGCAGTGCTAGAGATCGCCCTAGCGGGGGTGCTTACTCCTACAATGAGCAGTACTTC.

This clonotype was found once. The chain recombines TRBV20-1 with TRBJ2-7; D gene unclear. Trimming pared 1 base from V and 0 bases from J, leaving 7 bases between. The CDR3 sequence is 13 residues long. Germline assignment: CDR1 DFQATT and CDR2 SNEGSKA (reference sequence). The DNA of the CDR3 is TGCAGTGCTAGAGTCACAGCCTCCTACGAGCAGTACTTC. Amino acids: CSARVTASYEQYF.

Regarding this clonotype: A read error is likely, as this CDR3 ends without the conserved phenylalanine or tryptophan. J is TRBJ2-7 and V is TRBV7-9; no clear D. Trimming removed 5 bases at V and 0 bases at J, with 5 bases between. Germline V CDR1 and CDR2: SEHNR, FQNEAQ (reference sequence). The CDR3 has 12 amino acids. CDR3 sequence (DNA): TGTGCCAGCAGCGTAAACTCCTACGAGCAGTACCTC. Protein product: CASSVNSYEQYL.

This clonotype was counted a few times. The V gene is TRBV20-1, the J gene TRBJ1-5, with TRBD1 matching 10 bases. CDR1 is DFQATT, CDR2 SNEGSKA, per germline (reference sequence). The junction had 11 bases not matched to a gene; V was cut back by 3 bases and J by 6 bases. This CDR3 contains 16 residues. The CDR3 nucleotides are TGCAGTGCTAGGCACGTCCGAGGGACAGGGGCTCAGCCCCAGCATTTT. Protein: CSARHVRGTGAQPQHF.

The chain combines TRBV6-6 with TRBJ2-5; maybe TRBD2 (6 bases). V lost 3 bases, J lost 5 bases, and 19 bases lay in between. This CDR3 has 16 residues. Looked up from germline, CDR1 is MNHNY and CDR2 is SVGAGI (reference sequence). CDR3 amino acids: CASSYRGKTRAETQYF. DNA of the CDR3: TGTGCCAGCAGTTATCGGGGGAAGACCCGAGCGGAGACCCAGTACTTC.

The V call is TRBV9, the J call TRBJ1-2, with 7 nucleotides matching TRBD1. The V segment lost 2 bases and the J segment 6 bases; nucleotides outside the gene matches: 4. The CDR3 consists of 13 residues. CDR1 is SGDLS and CDR2 is YYNGEE in the germline V gene. The CDR3 loop reads CASSVEGANGYTF. In DNA, the CDR3 is TGTGCCAGCAGCGTCGAGGGGGCTAATGGCTACACCTTC.

This clonotype was detected only a few times. This rearrangement joins TRBV12-3 or TRBV12-4 to TRBJ2-7, with TRBD2 matching over 12 bases. The CDR3 contains 15 residues. V was clipped by 6 bases and J by 4 bases; unmatched bases: 7. CDR3 nucleotides: TGTGCCAGCAGGCAAGGCGGACTAGCGGGATACGAGCAGTACTTC. Translation: CASRQGGLAGYEQYF.

In regard to this clonotype: Sequence at one end of the junction differs from germline and may be a read error. This chain joins TRBV24-1 and TRBJ1-5, with 8 bases fitting TRBD1. The CDR3 has 15 amino acids. Per the germline V gene, CDR1 is KGHDR and CDR2 is SFDVKD. The CDR3 here is CATSDNRGLNRPQHF. The CDR3, as DNA: TGTGCCACCAGTGACAACAGGGGGTTGAATCGGCCCCAGCATTTT.

This clonotype occurred many times. The chain is built from TRBV4-2 and TRBJ2-7; 8 nucleotides match TRBD2. Germline CDR1 and CDR2: LGHNA and YNFKEQ. V shed 0 bases, J shed 2 bases, and the junction held 3 bases outside the gene matches. The CDR3 runs to 15 residues. The CDR3 reads CASSQDHGGAYEQYF. CDR3 DNA sequence: TGTGCCAGCAGCCAAGATCACGGGGGGGCCTACGAGCAGTACTTC.

The chain uses TRBV27 and TRBJ2-5; D is undetermined. CDR1 is MNHEY, CDR2 SMNVEV, per germline (reference sequence). With 0 bases removed from V and 0 bases from J, the gap between germline ends came to 8 bases. The CDR3 extends over 15 amino acids. The CDR3 coding sequence is TGTGCCAGCAGTTTATCGGTTGCGGACCAAGAGACCCAGTACTTC. Encoded protein: CASSLSVADQETQYF.

This clonotype was detected only once. The V call is TRBV12-5, the J call TRBJ1-2; 9 bases line up with TRBD1. This CDR3 spans 12 amino acids. CDR1 is LGHNT, CDR2 FRNRAP, per germline. Losses at the gene ends were 5 bases for V and 8 bases for J; bases not matched to a gene: 3. The CDR3 region has the DNA TGTGCTAGTGGTGGACAGGGGCGGGGCTACACCTTC. Translating gives CASGGQGRGYTF. The whole variable domain, remainder taken from reference TRBV12-5 and TRBJ1-2, is DARVTQTPRHKVTEMGQEVTMRCQPILGHNTVFWYRQTMMQGLELLAYFRNRAPLDDSGMPKDRFSAEMPDATLATLKIQPSEPRDSAVYFCASGGQGRGYTFGSGTRLTVV.

The rearrangement uses TRBV15 and TRBJ1-4; D might be TRBD1 (6 bases). Germline V gene sequence: CDR1 LNHNV, CDR2 YYDKDF (reference sequence). This CDR3 is built from 17 residues. V was pared by 0 bases and J by 5 bases, with 16 bases between. This CDR3 is CATSREFAGGTNEKLFF. The CDR3 nucleotides are TGTGCCACCAGCAGAGAATTCGCGGGGGGGACAAATGAAAAACTGTTTTTT.

The chain recombines TRBV29-1 with TRBJ2-5; 7 positions match TRBD2. Germline lookup yields CDR1 SQVTM and CDR2 ANQGSEA. CDR3 length equals 16 residues. Trimming cost V 4 bases and J 3 bases; bases outside gene matches: 14. The CDR3 protein is CSVVLRITAGEETQYF. Here the CDR3 DNA reads TGCAGCGTTGTGCTAAGGATAACGGCGGGGGAAGAGACCCAGTACTTC.

This clonotype was seen just once. The J gene is TRBJ2-4, the V gene TRBV5-6, with D tentatively TRBD1 (5 bases). In germline, CDR1 is SGHDT, CDR2 YYEEEE. Between the trimmed V and J ends, which lost 4 bases and 13 bases, there was a span of 21 bases. The CDR3 is 14 residues long. CDR3 region: CASSKRTHSYEQYF. CDR3 in DNA: TGTGCCAGCAGCAAAAGGACACACTCCTATGAGCAGTACTTC.

V is TRBV20-1 and J is TRBJ2-6; TRBD1 or TRBD2 may be the D gene (5 bases each). The CDR3 has 18 amino acids. Germline V lookup: CDR1 DFQATT, CDR2 SNEGSKA (reference sequence). V was shortened by 6 bases and J by 1 base, with 22 bases between the two germline ends. CDR3 in amino acids: CSAPSGTVVRSGANVLTF. The CDR3 DNA follows: TGCAGTGCCCCCTCGGGGACGGTGGTGAGGTCTGGGGCCAACGTCCTGACTTTC.

The chain joins TRBV6-2 or TRBV6-3 to TRBJ2-7; 7 bases are a match to TRBD1. From germline, CDR1 is MNHEY and CDR2 SVGEGT. The trim removed 2 bases at V and 6 bases at J, leaving 7 bases unmatched. CDR3 length equals 14 residues. The CDR3, as DNA: TGTGCCAGCAGTTACCCCGGGACAGCCCGCGAGCAGTACTTC. Its protein is CASSYPGTAREQYF.

The table lists this clonotype with a few counts. A much larger clone sits a single nucleotide away, making a read error possible. This sequence joins TRBV29-1 and TRBJ2-7; tentative D call: TRBD1 (6 bases). CDR1 and CDR2 from the germline V gene are SQVTM and ANQGSEA. V gave up 3 bases and J gave up 7 bases, with 13 bases separating them. The CDR3 is 12 residues long. Here the CDR3 reads CSVDTGRNEQYF. CDR3 nucleotide sequence: TGCAGCGTTGACACAGGGCGCAATGAGCAGTACTTC.

The rearrangement links TRBV4-2 to TRBJ2-7; 10 bases are a match to TRBD2. Per the germline V gene, CDR1 is LGHNA and CDR2 is YNFKEQ. This CDR3 spans 17 amino acids. After removal of 3 bases from V and 0 bases from J, the junction contained 8 bases not matched to a gene. In nucleotides, the CDR3 is TGTGCCAGCAGCCAGTCCCAAGCGGGAGGGAGCTCCTACGAGCAGTACTTC. It codes for CASSQSQAGGSSYEQYF.

The V gene is TRBV7-6, the J gene TRBJ2-7; 9 bases line up with TRBD1. J gave up 6 bases and V 4 bases, and 13 bases lay outside the gene matches. This CDR3 comprises 16 residues. CDR1 is SGHVS and CDR2 is FNYEAQ in the germline V gene. CDR3 bases: TGTGCCAGCAGCTCGGGGGGTCCGGGACAGGGTACCGAGCAGTACTTC. It encodes CASSSGGPGQGTEQYF.

V usage is TRBV10-3 and J usage is TRBJ1-6; 9 bases line up with TRBD1. V lost 0 bases to trimming and J lost 10 bases; unmatched junction nucleotides: 4. The CDR3 extends over 15 amino acids. Germline CDR1 is ENHRY and CDR2 is SYGVKD. Written as DNA, the CDR3 is TGTGCCATCAGTGAGTCAAGGACAGGGGAATCACCCCTCCACTTT. It translates to CAISESRTGESPLHF.

This chain joins TRBV14 and TRBJ1-6; D not certain. The V and J ends lost 0 bases and 9 bases respectively, with 12 bases between them. The CDR3 contains 15 residues. CDR1 and CDR2 (germline): SGHDN, FVKESK. The CDR3 reads CASSQEANPASPLHF. Here the CDR3 DNA reads TGTGCCAGCAGCCAAGAGGCAAATCCAGCTTCACCCCTCCACTTT.

The gene calls are TRBV6-1 and TRBJ2-7; D possibly corresponds to TRBD2 (5 bases). From germline, CDR1 is MNHNS and CDR2 SASEGT. Trimming pared 2 bases from V and 6 bases from J, leaving 11 bases between. The CDR3 covers 13 residues. This CDR3 is CASSETGIGEQYF. CDR3 in DNA: TGTGCCAGCAGTGAAACGGGAATCGGCGAGCAGTACTTC.

The V call is TRBV2, the J call TRBJ2-2; maybe TRBD2 (5 bases). Trimming pared 6 bases from V and 4 bases from J, leaving 12 bases between. Looked up from germline, CDR1 is SNHLY and CDR2 is FYNNEI. The CDR3 covers 14 residues. CDR3 sequence reads: CASSDYAATGELFF. CDR3 sequence (DNA): TGTGCCAGCAGCGACTACGCTGCCACCGGGGAGCTGTTTTTT.

This clonotype has only one observation. The chain employs TRBV5-1 and TRBJ2-1; 7 bases match TRBD2. CDR1 and CDR2 from the germline V gene are SGHRS and YFSETQ. V was pared by 2 bases and J by 13 bases, with 21 bases of the junction left unmatched. This CDR3 region has 17 residues. The CDR3 sequence is CASSLSSGLAEPRTQFF. The CDR3 DNA follows: TGCGCCAGCAGCTTAAGTTCCGGGCTAGCGGAACCTAGGACCCAGTTCTTC. The complete variable domain, with remaining parts taken from reference TRBV5-1 and TRBJ2-1, reads KAGVTQTPRYLIKTRGQQVTLSCSPISGHRSVSWYQQTPGQGLQFLFEYFSETQRNKGNFPGRFSGRQFSNSRSEMNVSTLELGDSALYLCASSLSSGLAEPRTQFFGPGTRLTVL.

This chain joins TRBV9 and TRBJ2-7, with 11 bases matching TRBD2. Germline assignment: CDR1 SGDLS and CDR2 YYNGEE. This CDR3 region has 21 residues. V dropped 1 base and J dropped 5; count of bases not matched to a gene: 23. The CDR3 sequence: CASSVRGLRTSGLTSGDEQYF. CDR3 nucleotide sequence: TGTGCCAGCAGCGTAAGAGGCCTGAGGACTAGCGGGCTAACGAGCGGGGACGAGCAGTACTTC.

This clonotype was seen a handful of times. The chain carries TRBV4-2 and TRBJ2-7; 7 bases map to TRBD2. Germline V gives CDR1 LGHNA, CDR2 YNFKEQ. CDR3 size: 16 residues. V dropped 0 bases and J dropped 4; count of bases not matched to a gene: 9. CDR3 in DNA: TGTGCCAGCAGCCAAGATCGAGTGGGAGGGACTTACGAGCAGTACTTC. This codes for CASSQDRVGGTYEQYF.

The chain is built from TRBV4-2 and TRBJ2-3, with a tentative D call TRBD2 (5 bases). Germline V gene sequence: CDR1 LGHNA, CDR2 YNFKEQ. The CDR3 length is 15 residues. V was trimmed by 1 base and J by 4 bases, leaving 12 bases between them. Here the CDR3 reads CASSQVLRASDTQYF. The CDR3 DNA reads as TGTGCCAGCAGCCAAGTTTTGAGGGCGTCAGATACGCAGTATTTT.

V and J are TRBV2 and TRBJ2-5, with 8 bases matching TRBD1. Germline CDR1 SNHLY, CDR2 FYNNEI. The CDR3 has 14 residues. With 8 bases clipped from V and 5 bases from J, the junction kept 10 bases outside the gene matches. CDR3 DNA: TGTGCCAGCGGCGCGACAGGGGCGGGGGAGACCCAGTACTTC. Protein sequence: CASGATGAGETQYF.